This TCR beta chain was identified during a study of shared clonotypes between healthy human individuals. Study-wide results and limits: Since donors were few, the genetic and exposure-history diversity represented was limited.

Each subset's genomic DNA was split evenly across several immunoSEQ plates. Around 32,000 T cell genomes (approximately 0.3 ug DNA) went into each PBMC replicate. Sequencing was performed with immunoSEQ multiplex PCR; in TCRdb, only in-frame clones are kept and a portion is missing. Of a few hundred thousand clones listed, over 60% are singletons. Donors included only healthy HIV-negative adults lacking recent acute infections or vaccinations. This clone was detected once. Antigen specificity is unknown. The sample was PBMCs. The receptor was derived from a woman in her 40s in good health. Some clones in this sample may be carry-over from other donors' samples.

The CDR3 is CASRLQSRYEQYF. The CDR3, as DNA: TGCGCCAGCAGACTTCAGAGCCGCTACGAGCAGTACTTC. The chain combines TRBV5-1 with TRBJ2-7; D is uncertain. From germline, CDR1 is SGHRS and CDR2 YFSETQ. The CDR3 runs to 13 residues. The ends were cut back, 5 bases at V and 3 bases at J, with 12 bases in the middle.